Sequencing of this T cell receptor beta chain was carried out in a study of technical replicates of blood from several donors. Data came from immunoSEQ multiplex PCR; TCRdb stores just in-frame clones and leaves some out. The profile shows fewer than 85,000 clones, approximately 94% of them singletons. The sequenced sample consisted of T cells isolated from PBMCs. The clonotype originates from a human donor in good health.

The CDR3 coding sequence is TGTGCCAGTAGTATACTAGCGGGAGCTGTCGACGAGCAGTTCTTC. It encodes CASSILAGAVDEQFF. The rearrangement joins TRBV19 to TRBJ2-1, with 10 bases aligning to TRBD2. The V gene's germline CDR1 is LNHDA and CDR2 SQIVND (reference sequence). The CDR3 extends over 15 amino acids. The J segment lost 10 bases and the V segment lost 2 bases, leaving 8 bases of the junction unmatched.